A selection of T cell receptor beta chains follows, all from one sample in a study of blood T cells in healthy people across ages. In TCRdb, the 5' RACE reads were re-called with MiXCR into one record per CDR3 protein. The table shows 1.5 million to 2 million distinct CDR3 sequences, with about 50% occurring only once. Sequences were obtained from blood. All receptors come from a woman aged 40 to 50 in good health. Each CDR3 is given with its conserved first and last residue. The D gene is left open where the match is weak. Expanded clones are given a class, and other clones once, few, many or no size at all.

clone size	V gene	D gene	J gene	CDR3 DNA	CDR3 protein
-	TRBV4-3	TRBD2	TRBJ2-4	TGCGCCAGCAGCCAAGATACTAGCGGACTGCTAGCCAAAAACATTCAGTACTTC	CASSQDTSGLLAKNIQYF
-	TRBV7-2	-	TRBJ1-6	TGTGCCAGCGGGACGACGCTATCACCCCTCCACTTT	CASGTTLSPLHF
-	TRBV20-1	-	TRBJ1-1	TGCAGTGCTAGTAAGTTTATGGCAGGCACTGAAGCTTTCTTT	CSASKFMAGTEAFF
-	TRBV5-1	TRBD1	TRBJ1-2	TGCGCCAGCAGCTTGACAGGGGACGAAGGCGGTGGCTACACCTTC	CASSLTGDEGGGYTF
few	TRBV6-2/TRBV6-3	-	TRBJ2-3	TGTGCCAGCAGTTACTCGAGCGGTATCGGGGGACCTCCTAGCACAGATACGCAGTATTTT	CASSYSSGIGGPPSTDTQYF
few	TRBV6-5	-	TRBJ2-5	TGTGCCAGCAGTTTCACAGGGCCGGAGGAGACCCAGTACTTC	CASSFTGPEETQYF
few	TRBV28	TRBD1	TRBJ1-2	TGTGCCAGCAGTCCAGGGGGCAAAGACTGGTATGGCTACACCTTC	CASSPGGKDWYGYTF
-	TRBV15	TRBD1	TRBJ1-4	TGTGCCACCAGCGACAGGGGAGTAGGGGAAAAACTGTTTTTT	CATSDRGVGEKLFF
-	TRBV20-1	-	TRBJ2-1	TGCAGTGCTATCCGCAACCCGCGGGATGAGCAGTTCTTC	CSAIRNPRDEQFF
few	TRBV20-1	TRBD1	TRBJ2-5	TGCAGTGCCAAACCGGACAGGGGGCGACAAGAGACCCAGTACTTC	CSAKPDRGRQETQYF
-	TRBV20-1	-	TRBJ2-3	TGCAGTGAAAGTCCGGGCCCGGGGGATACGCAGTATTTT	CSESPGPGDTQYF
-	TRBV4-1	-	TRBJ2-1	TGCGCCAGCAGCCAAGCGCTCGACGGCTACAATGAGCAGTTCTTC	CASSQALDGYNEQFF
-	TRBV10-3	-	TRBJ2-5	TGTGCCATCAAGGGAGGGGGTCCGGAACAAGAGACCCAGTACTTC	CAIKGGGPEQETQYF
-	TRBV6-1	-	TRBJ1-1	TGTGCCAGCAGTGAAGGACAGAGGAACACTGAAGCTTTCTTT	CASSEGQRNTEAFF
-	TRBV4-3	TRBD1	TRBJ2-7	TGCGCCAGCAGCCAAGATAGTGGGACAGGCGTCTACGAGCAGTACTTC	CASSQDSGTGVYEQYF
few	TRBV20-1	-	TRBJ1-2	TGCAGTGCTAGAGGTGGGGACGCAGCTAACTATGGCTACACCTTC	CSARGGDAANYGYTF
few	TRBV10-3	-	TRBJ2-7	TGTGCCATCAGTGAGTCGGGAACCCTCTCCTACGAGCAGTACTTC	CAISESGTLSYEQYF
-	TRBV28	TRBD1	TRBJ2-5	TGTGCCAGCAGCCTAGGCGGGACAGGGTCCCTAGGGTACTTC	CASSLGGTGSLGYF
-	TRBV29-1	-	TRBJ2-7	TGCAGTGTTACAGTAGGCTACGAGCAGTACTTC	CSVTVGYEQYF
-	TRBV9	-	TRBJ2-3	TGTGCCAGCAGCGTATACCTCCCGTATACGCAGTATTTT	CASSVYLPYTQYF
few	TRBV5-5	-	TRBJ1-4	TGTGCCAGCAGCGCGGACCCGGGGGCTAATGAAAAACTGTTTTTT	CASSADPGANEKLFF
-	TRBV15	-	TRBJ1-5	TGTGCCACCAGCAGACCAAACCCCCGGGGGCGGACTCAGCCCCAGCATTTT	CATSRPNPRGRTQPQHF
once	TRBV6-6	TRBD2	TRBJ2-3	TGTGCCAGCAGTTACTCGCGGGGGGGCGTGGTAGATACGCAGTATTTT	CASSYSRGGVVDTQYF
-	TRBV27	TRBD1	TRBJ1-6	TGTGCCAGCACCGGGACAGCCGATTCACCCCTCCACTTT	CASTGTADSPLHF
-	TRBV6-1	-	TRBJ2-6	TGTGCCAGCAGTATCTCTTCAGGGGCCAACGTCCTGACTTTC	CASSISSGANVLTF
few	TRBV6-1	-	TRBJ2-3	TGTGCCAGCAGTGGGGACAAGTTCTGGGATACGCAGTATTTT	CASSGDKFWDTQYF
-	TRBV4-2	-	TRBJ2-7	TGTGCCAGCAGCCAGTCGTCAAGGGCACGGACCTCCTACGAGCAGTACTTC	CASSQSSRARTSYEQYF
-	TRBV13	TRBD1	TRBJ2-5	TGTGCCAGCAGCTTCCGGGACAGGGGTACGAGAGAGACCCAGTACTTC	CASSFRDRGTRETQYF
-	TRBV20-1	-	TRBJ2-5	TGCAGTGCCCAAACGTTAGAGTGGGGGGGCCGGGAAGAGACCCAGTACTTC	CSAQTLEWGGREETQYF
-	TRBV3-1	-	TRBJ1-5	TGTGCCAGCAGCCAAGATCTTCCGGGACCATATAGCAATCAGCCCCAGCATTTT	CASSQDLPGPYSNQPQHF
-	TRBV20-1	TRBD1	TRBJ2-3	TGCAGTGCTCCCGACAGGGCAGCGAGCACAGATACGCAGTATTTT	CSAPDRAASTDTQYF
few	TRBV18	-	TRBJ2-7	TGTGCCAGCTCACCACACAGGGACGACGAGCAGTACTTC	CASSPHRDDEQYF
-	TRBV27	-	TRBJ2-5	TGTGCCAGCAGCACGGACGAACTGGAGACCCAGTACTTC	CASSTDELETQYF
-	TRBV25-1	TRBD1	TRBJ1-4	TGTGCCAGCAATTCTCGGGACAGTCCAAATGAAAAACTGTTTTTT	CASNSRDSPNEKLFF
few	TRBV25-1	-	TRBJ2-4	TGTGCCAGCAGTGAATTCGGTGCGAAAAACATTCAGTACTTC	CASSEFGAKNIQYF
-	TRBV6-5	-	TRBJ1-6	TGTGCCAGTAGCCGGTCCGGGGAACTAATAGGTTCACCCCTCCACTTT	CASSRSGELIGSPLHF
-	TRBV6-1	TRBD1	TRBJ1-6	TGTGCCAGCAGGGCCGGGACAGCACATAATTCACCCCTCCACTTT	CASRAGTAHNSPLHF
-	TRBV2	-	TRBJ1-4	TGTGCCAGCACCCCCGTTGAAGGTAGTGAAAAACTGTTTTTT	CASTPVEGSEKLFF
few	TRBV6-5	-	TRBJ2-5	TGTGCCAGCAGTTACGGGATAGGGGAGACCCAGTACTTC	CASSYGIGETQYF
-	TRBV5-1	-	TRBJ2-5	TGCGCCAGCATGGTTGGCGGGGAAGAGACCCAGTACTTC	CASMVGGEETQYF
few	TRBV5-1	TRBD2	TRBJ2-5	TGCGCCAGCAGCAAATTACTAGCGGGGCCGTACCAAGAGACCCAGTACTTC	CASSKLLAGPYQETQYF
-	TRBV7-9	-	TRBJ2-7	TGTGCCAGCAGCAGGGGTATTACCTCCTACGAGCAGTACTTC	CASSRGITSYEQYF
-	TRBV20-1	TRBD2	TRBJ2-5	TGCAGTGCTAGAATATTGCGGGAGGTCCGTGACAGTTTCCAAGAGACCCAGTACTTC	CSARILREVRDSFQETQYF
-	TRBV13	-	TRBJ2-7	TGTGCCAGCAGCAATCGGGCCCACTCCTACGAGCAGTACTTC	CASSNRAHSYEQYF
-	TRBV5-6	-	TRBJ1-1	TGTGCCAGCAGCTTGGCGCGGGGGGCGCCCACTGAAGCTTTCTTT	CASSLARGAPTEAFF
-	TRBV3-1	-	TRBJ2-6	TGTGCCAGCAACCAGCAGGGGAGTACCAACGTCCTGACTTTC	CASNQQGSTNVLTF
-	TRBV20-1	TRBD1	TRBJ2-7	TGCAGTGCTAGGGCCCGGGACAGGGTTATCCACGAGCAGTACTTC	CSARARDRVIHEQYF
once	TRBV4-1	-	TRBJ1-2	TGCGCCAGCAGCCAAGAGCCCCGGGCGCAACTCTATGGCTACACCTTC	CASSQEPRAQLYGYTF
-	TRBV11-2	-	TRBJ1-2	TGTGCCAGCAGCAACATCGGGACACACTATGGCTACACCTTC	CASSNIGTHYGYTF